The sequence of this TCR beta chain was determined in a study of T cells in Graves' hyperthyroidism and ophthalmopathy. Whole-study findings and limits: Ophthalmopathy was distinguished from stable hyperthyroidism by 13 V-J signatures. The blood repertoire included most of the expanded thyroid clonotypes above 0.001.

Diagnoses were established using clinical symptoms, serum thyroxine and TRAb, thyroid ultrasound and orbital computed tomography. Germline loops: CDR1 GTSNPN, CDR2 SVGIG (reference sequence). Trimming removed 2 bases at V and 11 bases at J, with 15 bases between. The CDR3 length is 12 residues. There were TCR beta CDR3 regions amplified from RNA transcripts. TCR CDR3 regions were first amplified by RT-PCR with HTBI primers. Each CDR3 protein is one row after TCRdb ran MiXCR on the multiplex PCR reads. The table records over 500,000 distinct CDR3 sequences, roughly 45% of them present only once. Remarks on this clonotype: Its matching antigen is unknown.

The sequencing input was peripheral blood or thyroid tissue (not recorded which). This receptor was identified in an adult woman with Graves' disease, either hyperthyroidism or ophthalmopathy (not recorded which). This chain links TRBV30 with TRBJ1-1; D not resolved. The CDR3 coding sequence is TGTGCCTGGAGTCCTCCCCCCGCGCGGGCTTTCTTT. Residues: CAWSPPPARAFF.